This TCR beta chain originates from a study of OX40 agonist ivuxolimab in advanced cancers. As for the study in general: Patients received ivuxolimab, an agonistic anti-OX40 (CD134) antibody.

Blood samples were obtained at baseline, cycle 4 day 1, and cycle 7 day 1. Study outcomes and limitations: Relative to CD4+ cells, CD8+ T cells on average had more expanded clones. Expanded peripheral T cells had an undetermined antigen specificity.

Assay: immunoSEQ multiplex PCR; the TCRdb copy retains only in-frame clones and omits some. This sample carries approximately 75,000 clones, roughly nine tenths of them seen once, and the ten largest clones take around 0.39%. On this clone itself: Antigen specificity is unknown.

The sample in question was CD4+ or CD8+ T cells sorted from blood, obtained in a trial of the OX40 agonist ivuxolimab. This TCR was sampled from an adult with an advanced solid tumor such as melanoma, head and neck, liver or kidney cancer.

CDR3 amino acids: CASSPDRLNTEAFF. The CDR3 DNA sequence: TGTGCCAGCTCACCAGACAGGTTGAACACTGAAGCTTTCTTT. The chain is built from TRBV18 and TRBJ1-1; possible D gene TRBD1, 6 bases. Trimming shortened V by 2 bases and J by 0 bases, and 7 bases separated the two germline ends. In germline, CDR1 is KGHSH, CDR2 LQKENI. The length of the CDR3 is 14 residues.